The next 13 T cell receptor beta chains were all read from a single sample in a study of beta chain features in type 1 diabetes. Study observations and caveats: Researchers report that Type 1 diabetes patients had moderately but significantly shorter TCRB CDR3s across all four CD4+ subsets.

Investigators reverse transcribed all isolated RNA, so they sequenced expressed TCRB transcripts. Using immunoSEQ multiplex PCR, the repertoire was profiled, and TCRdb retains in-frame clones only, with some absent. The data contain 230,000 or so clones, roughly 17% of them singletons. These receptors' antigens are unknown. Material for sequencing was naive CD4+ T cells from blood. Receptors originate from a young man with type 1 diabetes.

The genes are TRBV7-3 and TRBJ2-6; D is undetermined. The CDR3 runs to 15 residues. The V and J ends lost 2 bases and 0 bases respectively, with 5 bases between them. CDR1 SGHTA and CDR2 FQGTGA come from the germline V gene. CDR3 nucleotides: TGTGCCAGCAGCTTATCCTCCTCTGGGGCCAACGTCCTGACTTTC. This codes for CASSLSSSGANVLTF.

This clone was seen more than once but under ten times. Other DNA sequences from this sample encode an identical CDR3 as well. The chain has TRBV7-9 and TRBJ2-5; 11 nucleotides match TRBD1. Trimming cost V 5 bases and J 4 bases; bases outside gene matches: 6. The CDR3 contains 15 residues. Germline V lookup: CDR1 SEHNR, CDR2 FQNEAQ (reference sequence). The CDR3 DNA follows: TGTGCCAGCAGCCCACAAGGGACAGGGGGAGAGACCCAGTACTTC. Protein: CASSPQGTGGETQYF.

This chain connects TRBV7-9 to TRBJ2-5; TRBD1 might be the D (6 bases). This CDR3 comprises 14 residues. With 1 base removed from V and 3 bases from J, the gap between germline ends came to 9 bases. CDR1 is SEHNR, CDR2 FQNEAQ, per germline (reference sequence). The CDR3 DNA reads as TGTGCCAGCAGCTTAGTCCCAGGGGAAGAGACCCAGTACTTC. Its translation: CASSLVPGEETQYF.

This clone was detected a few times. The chain employs TRBV15 and TRBJ1-3, with D maybe TRBD1 (5 bases). The CDR3 is made up of 14 amino acids. CDR1 is LNHNV, CDR2 YYDKDF, per germline (reference sequence). The V end was cut by 4 bases, the J end by 0 bases, with 7 bases between. CDR3 nucleotides: TGTGCCACCAGCACAGGGAGCTCTGGAAACACCATATATTTT. Translation gives CATSTGSSGNTIYF. Looking up the rest from reference TRBV15 and TRBJ1-3 gives the full variable domain: DAMVIQNPRYQVTQFGKPVTLSCSQTLNHNVMYWYQQKSSQAPKLLFHYYDKDFNNEADTPDNFQSRRPNTSFCFLDIRSPGLGDTAMYLCATSTGSSGNTIYFGEGSWLTVV.

The V and J genes are TRBV4-2 and TRBJ2-5; 9 bases align to TRBD1. This CDR3 has 16 amino acids. Germline CDR1 LGHNA, CDR2 YNFKEQ. The V segment lost 4 bases and the J segment 6 bases; nucleotides outside the gene matches: 12. The CDR3 sequence is CASSPAGTGWVKTQYF. CDR3 nucleotides: TGTGCCAGCAGCCCGGCCGGGACAGGGTGGGTGAAGACCCAGTACTTC.

This clone was counted a few times. Other DNA sequences within the sample encode an identical CDR3. V is TRBV2 and J is TRBJ1-3, with no clear D. This CDR3 is 12 amino acids long. Germline V gene sequence: CDR1 SNHLY, CDR2 FYNNEI. Trimming left V 2 bases short and J 1 base short, with 0 bases between. The CDR3 DNA reads as TGTGCCAGCAGTGAATCTGGAAACACCATATATTTT. Its translation: CASSESGNTIYF. The full variable domain, in which reference TRBV2 and TRBJ1-3 provide the parts outside the CDR3, is EPEVTQTPSHQVTQMGQEVILRCVPISNHLYFYWYRQILGQKVEFLVSFYNNEISEKSEIFDDQFSVERPDGSNFTLKIRSTKLEDSAMYFCASSESGNTIYFGEGSWLTVV.

This sequence joins TRBV30 and TRBJ1-2, with no clear D. In germline, CDR1 is GTSNPN, CDR2 SVGIG (reference sequence). Trimming shortened V by 3 bases and J by 0 bases, and 14 bases separated the two germline ends. The CDR3 has 15 residues. This chain's CDR3 is CAWSRIPGSNYGYTF. In DNA form, the CDR3 reads TGTGCCTGGAGCCGAATCCCAGGATCTAACTATGGCTACACCTTC.

The chain has TRBV7-2 and TRBJ2-7, with D perhaps matching TRBD1 (6 bases). Germline V gene data show CDR1 as SGHTA and CDR2 as FQGNSA. CDR3 length equals 13 residues. The germline V and J ends were trimmed by 2 bases and 6 bases, with 11 bases remaining between them. CDR3 nucleotide sequence: TGTGCCAGCAGCTTAAGGGGGACGAGCGAGCAGTACTTC. Translation gives CASSLRGTSEQYF.

The table lists this clone with a few counts. The germline gene is not matched at one end of the junction; a read error may be the cause. The chain combines TRBV30 with TRBJ1-2; tentative D call: TRBD1 (5 bases). The CDR3 is 14 residues long. From germline, CDR1 is GTSNPN and CDR2 SVGIG (reference sequence). The CDR3 sequence is CAWNLGTLYYGYTF. The CDR3 coding sequence is TGTGCCTGGAACTTAGGGACCCTCTACTACGGCTACACCTTC.

The chain employs TRBV28 and TRBJ2-7; tentatively, D is TRBD2 (6 bases). Between the trimmed V and J ends, which lost 7 bases and 3 bases, there was a span of 16 bases. The CDR3 spans 14 residues. CDR1 is MDHEN, CDR2 SYDVKM, per germline. CDR3 nucleotides: TGTGCCAGCACCTTCCAGGGACTGCGCTACGAGCAGTACTTC. Protein: CASTFQGLRYEQYF.

The chain combines TRBV18 with TRBJ1-2; D unclear. Germline CDR1 reads KGHSH; CDR2 reads LQKENI. Trimming took off 4 bases at V and 8 bases at J, with 11 bases between the two ends. This CDR3 region has 12 residues. CDR3 protein: CASSLLTNGYTF. The CDR3 DNA follows: TGTGCCAGCTCACTATTGACTAACGGCTACACCTTC. The entire variable domain, with the rest obtained from reference TRBV18 and TRBJ1-2, is as follows: NAGVMQNPRHLVRRRGQEARLRCSPMKGHSHVYWYRQLPEEGLKFMVYLQKENIIDESGMPKERFSAEFPKEGPSILRIQQVVRGDSAAYFCASSLLTNGYTFGSGTRLTVV.

The chain carries TRBV30 and TRBJ2-7, with D tentatively TRBD1 (5 bases). The CDR3 has 13 residues. V was clipped by 2 bases and J by 3 bases, with 11 bases between them. Germline CDR1 GTSNPN, CDR2 SVGIG (reference sequence). The CDR3 loop reads CAWSPQVVYEQYF. CDR3 DNA: TGTGCCTGGAGTCCACAGGTAGTCTACGAGCAGTACTTC.

This clone was seen a few times. The DNA for the CDR3 is TGCAGTGCTCAGACCCTTACTGAGCAGTTCTTC. This gives the protein CSAQTLTEQFF. The V and J genes are TRBV20-1 and TRBJ2-1, with unresolved D. The V end was cut by 5 bases, the J end by 9 bases, with 11 bases between. The CDR3 has 11 residues. Germline V gives CDR1 DFQATT, CDR2 SNEGSKA (reference sequence).